This T cell receptor (beta chain) was found in a study of a mutant IDH1 vaccine in newly diagnosed glioma. Background on the study: It was at week 35 that visit V12 occurred, and at week 47 that visit V13 did.

Assay: immunoSEQ multiplex PCR; the TCRdb copy retains only in-frame clones and omits some. The profile shows around 61,000 clones, 75% of them singletons. Of note for this clone: Its matching antigen is unknown.

Time point meaning: week 47, end of study. Each vaccine dose was 300 ug of mutant IDH1 20-mer peptide, with topical imiquimod. Patients, over weeks 1, 3, 5, 7, 11, 15, 19 and 23, received a total of eight vaccinations. The trim removed 5 bases at V and 5 bases at J, leaving 9 bases unmatched. CDR1 and CDR2 from the germline V gene are MNHEY and SMNVEV (reference sequence). This CDR3 has 15 amino acids. The sequencing used PBMCs, collected from a glioma patient whose treatment included an IDH1 peptide vaccine. The clonotype originates from a man aged 50-60 years with glioma. The gene calls are TRBV27 and TRBJ1-2; TRBD1 matches 9 bases. This chain's CDR3 is CASSPRDRVLYGYTF. CDR3 nucleotide sequence: TGTGCCAGCAGTCCTAGGGACAGGGTGTTGTATGGCTACACCTTC.